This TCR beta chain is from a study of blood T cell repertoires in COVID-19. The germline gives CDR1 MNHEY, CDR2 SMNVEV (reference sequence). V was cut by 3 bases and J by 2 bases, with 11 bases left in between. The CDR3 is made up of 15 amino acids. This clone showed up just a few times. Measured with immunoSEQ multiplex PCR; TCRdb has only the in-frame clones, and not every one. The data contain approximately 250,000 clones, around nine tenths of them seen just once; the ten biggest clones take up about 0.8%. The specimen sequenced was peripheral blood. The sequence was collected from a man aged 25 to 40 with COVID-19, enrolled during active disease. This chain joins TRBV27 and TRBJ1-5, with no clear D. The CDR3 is CASSFTSRGNQPQHF. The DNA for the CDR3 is TGTGCCAGCAGTTTTACGTCCCGGGGCAATCAGCCCCAGCATTTT.